This TCR beta chain was sequenced in a study of blood T cell repertoires in COVID-19. On the study more broadly: Samples taken during acute and convalescent COVID-19 were collected in the United States, Italy and Spain. T cells, B-cell-depleted T cells, or PBMCs provided the cDNA or gDNA that served as material.

Original processing methods: How many nucleated cells were present was estimated from reference gene primer amplification. Only in-frame clones appear in the TCRdb table, and some are missing; sequencing was by immunoSEQ multiplex PCR. V and J calls and clone size are those listed in that table; D and trimming were worked out from the DNA. The sample lists about 38,000 clones, approximately 90% occurring once. The sequencing sample was made of peripheral blood. This receptor was taken from a man in his 70s with active COVID-19.

CDR3 loop: CASSFQAGEETQYF. CDR3 DNA sequence: TGTGCCAGCAGTTTCCAAGCGGGAGAAGAGACCCAGTACTTC. The gene calls are TRBV27 and TRBJ2-5; 8 positions match TRBD2. Germline V gene sequence: CDR1 MNHEY, CDR2 SMNVEV (reference sequence). V shed 3 bases, J shed 3 bases, and the junction held 3 bases outside the gene matches. The CDR3 covers 14 residues.